The T cell receptor (beta chain) under discussion was sequenced for a study of beta chain features in type 1 diabetes. Study background: On cell yields, gender and age, patients and healthy donors were similar.

Expressed TCRB transcripts were sequenced because the isolated RNA had all been reverse transcribed beforehand. Method: immunoSEQ multiplex PCR; TCRdb's copy keeps in-frame clones and lacks some. The table lists hundreds of thousands of clones, around 28% of them singletons, with more than 0.055% in the top ten. The CDR3 runs to 13 residues. The V end lost 6 bases, the J end lost 4 bases, and 9 bases lay between the germline ends. Germline-derived CDR1 and CDR2 are SEHNR and FQNEAQ (reference sequence). The chain carries TRBV7-9 and TRBJ1-4; no clear D. Material: naive CD4+ T cells from blood. This TCR came from a man aged 18-30 years in good health. CDR3: CASRNDRNEKLFF. DNA for the CDR3: TGTGCCAGCAGGAACGACCGTAATGAAAAACTGTTTTTT.